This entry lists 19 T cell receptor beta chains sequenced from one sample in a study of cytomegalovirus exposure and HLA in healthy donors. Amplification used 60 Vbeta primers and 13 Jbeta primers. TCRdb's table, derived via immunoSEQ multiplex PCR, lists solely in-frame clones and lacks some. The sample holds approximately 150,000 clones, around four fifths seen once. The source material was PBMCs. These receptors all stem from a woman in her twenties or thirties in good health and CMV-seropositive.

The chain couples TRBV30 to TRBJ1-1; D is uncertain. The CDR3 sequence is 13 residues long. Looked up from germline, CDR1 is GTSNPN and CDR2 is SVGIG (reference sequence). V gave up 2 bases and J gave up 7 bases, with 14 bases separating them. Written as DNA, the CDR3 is TGTGCCTGGAGTTTGGGGAAGGAGGTTGAAGCTTTCTTT. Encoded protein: CAWSLGKEVEAFF.

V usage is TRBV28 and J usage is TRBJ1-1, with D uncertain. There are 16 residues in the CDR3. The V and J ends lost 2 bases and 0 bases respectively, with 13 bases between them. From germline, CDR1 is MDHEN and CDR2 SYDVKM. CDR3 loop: CASSLLLTRMNTEAFF. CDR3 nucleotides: TGTGCCAGCAGTTTACTCCTTACGAGGATGAACACTGAAGCTTTCTTT.

The CDR3: CASSLARQGGYYGYTF. In DNA form, the CDR3 reads TGTGCCAGCAGCTTGGCGCGGCAGGGAGGTTACTATGGCTACACCTTC. J is TRBJ1-2 and V is TRBV5-4, with D possibly matching TRBD1 (5 bases). This CDR3 comprises 16 residues. CDR1 is SGHNT, CDR2 YYREEE, per germline (reference sequence). The V and J ends lost 0 bases and 3 bases respectively, with 15 bases between them.

CDR3 amino acids: CASNDRKSSYEQYF. The CDR3 DNA reads TGTGCCAGCAATGACAGGAAAAGCTCCTACGAGCAGTACTTC. The genes are TRBV7-2 and TRBJ2-7; D perhaps matches TRBD1 (6 bases). The CDR3 is 14 residues long. V lost 7 bases to trimming and J lost 0 bases, with 13 bases between them. From germline, CDR1 is SGHTA and CDR2 FQGNSA.

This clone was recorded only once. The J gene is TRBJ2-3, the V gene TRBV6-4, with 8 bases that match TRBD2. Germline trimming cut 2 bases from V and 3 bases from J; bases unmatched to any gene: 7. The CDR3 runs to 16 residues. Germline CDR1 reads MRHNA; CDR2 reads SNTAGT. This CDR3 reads CASSDRLGRGTDTQYF. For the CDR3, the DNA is TGTGCCAGCAGTGACCGTCTCGGGAGGGGGACAGATACGCAGTATTTT.

CDR3 bases: TGTGCCAGCATGGTTCTGGAGTATGGCTACACCTTC. This translates into CASMVLEYGYTF. The rearrangement uses TRBV28 and TRBJ1-2; D not certain. Trimming left V 7 bases short and J 5 bases short, with 11 bases between. The germline CDR1 and CDR2 sequences are MDHEN and SYDVKM. There are 12 residues in the CDR3.

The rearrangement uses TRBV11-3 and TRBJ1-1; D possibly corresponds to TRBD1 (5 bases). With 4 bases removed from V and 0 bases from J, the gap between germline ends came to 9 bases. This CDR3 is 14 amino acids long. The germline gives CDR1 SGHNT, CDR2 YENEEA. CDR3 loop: CASSSRQLNTEAFF. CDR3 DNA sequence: TGTGCCAGCAGCTCGCGACAGTTGAACACTGAAGCTTTCTTT.

The CDR3 sequence is CASRPRKVYEQYF. In nucleotides, the CDR3 is TGTGCCAGCAGACCCAGAAAAGTCTACGAGCAGTACTTC. The chain employs TRBV28 and TRBJ2-7; D gene uncertain. The CDR3 spans 13 residues. Trimming pared 6 bases from V and 3 bases from J, leaving 12 bases between. Germline CDR1 is MDHEN and CDR2 is SYDVKM.

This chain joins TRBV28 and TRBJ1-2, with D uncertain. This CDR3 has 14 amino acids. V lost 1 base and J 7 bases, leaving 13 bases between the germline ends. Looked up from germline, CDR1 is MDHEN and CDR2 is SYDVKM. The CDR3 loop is CASSLSGNSGGYTF. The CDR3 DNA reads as TGTGCCAGCAGTTTATCCGGGAATTCTGGTGGCTACACCTTC.

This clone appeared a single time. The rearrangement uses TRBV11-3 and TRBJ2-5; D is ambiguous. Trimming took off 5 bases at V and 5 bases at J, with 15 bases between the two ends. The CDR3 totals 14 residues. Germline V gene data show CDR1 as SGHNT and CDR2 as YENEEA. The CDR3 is CASSLGPSAETQYF. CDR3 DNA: TGTGCCAGCAGCCTGGGTCCTTCAGCGGAGACCCAGTACTTC.

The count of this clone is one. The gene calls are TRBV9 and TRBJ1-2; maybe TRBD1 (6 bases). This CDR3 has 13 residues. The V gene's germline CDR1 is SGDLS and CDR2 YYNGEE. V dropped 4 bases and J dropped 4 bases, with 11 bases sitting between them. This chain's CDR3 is CASSLEDSYGYTF. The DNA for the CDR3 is TGTGCCAGCAGCCTAGAGGACAGCTATGGCTACACCTTC.

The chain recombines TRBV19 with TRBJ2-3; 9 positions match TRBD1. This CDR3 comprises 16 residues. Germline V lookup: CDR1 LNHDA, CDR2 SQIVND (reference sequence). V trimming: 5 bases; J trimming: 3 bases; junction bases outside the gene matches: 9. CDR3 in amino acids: CASSWAQGTGTDTQYF. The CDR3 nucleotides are TGTGCCAGTAGTTGGGCCCAAGGGACAGGGACAGATACGCAGTATTTT.

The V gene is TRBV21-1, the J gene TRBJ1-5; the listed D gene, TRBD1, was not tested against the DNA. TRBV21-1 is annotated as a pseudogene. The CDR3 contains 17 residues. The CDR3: CASSRTGFPYSNQPQHF. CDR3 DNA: TGTGCCAGCAGCAGAACAGGGTTCCCGTATAGCAATCAGCCCCAGCATTTT.

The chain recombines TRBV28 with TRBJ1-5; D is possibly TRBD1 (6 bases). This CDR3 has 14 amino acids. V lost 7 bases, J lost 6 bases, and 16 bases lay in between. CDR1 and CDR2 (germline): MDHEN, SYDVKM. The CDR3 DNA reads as TGTGCCAGCACCCCGGGGGGGGCGACTCAGCCCCAGCATTTT. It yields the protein CASTPGGATQPQHF.

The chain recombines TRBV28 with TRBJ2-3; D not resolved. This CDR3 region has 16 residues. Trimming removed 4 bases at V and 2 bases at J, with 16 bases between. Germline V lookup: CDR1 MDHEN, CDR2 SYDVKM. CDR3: CASSYRLLKVTDTQYF. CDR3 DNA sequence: TGTGCCAGCAGTTACCGACTTCTCAAAGTCACAGATACGCAGTATTTT.

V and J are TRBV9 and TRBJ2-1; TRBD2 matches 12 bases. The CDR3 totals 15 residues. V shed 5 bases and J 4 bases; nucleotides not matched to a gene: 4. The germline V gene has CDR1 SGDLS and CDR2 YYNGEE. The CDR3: CASSTSGRSYNEQFF. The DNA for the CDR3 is TGTGCCAGCAGTACTAGCGGGAGGTCGTACAATGAGCAGTTCTTC.

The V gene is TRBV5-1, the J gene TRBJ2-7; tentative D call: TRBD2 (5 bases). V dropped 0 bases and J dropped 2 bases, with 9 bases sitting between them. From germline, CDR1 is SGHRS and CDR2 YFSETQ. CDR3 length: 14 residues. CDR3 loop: CASSLAGTPYEQYF. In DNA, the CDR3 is TGCGCCAGCAGCTTGGCGGGAACCCCCTACGAGCAGTACTTC. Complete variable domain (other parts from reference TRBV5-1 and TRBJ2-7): KAGVTQTPRYLIKTRGQQVTLSCSPISGHRSVSWYQQTPGQGLQFLFEYFSETQRNKGNFPGRFSGRQFSNSRSEMNVSTLELGDSALYLCASSLAGTPYEQYFGPGTRLTVT.

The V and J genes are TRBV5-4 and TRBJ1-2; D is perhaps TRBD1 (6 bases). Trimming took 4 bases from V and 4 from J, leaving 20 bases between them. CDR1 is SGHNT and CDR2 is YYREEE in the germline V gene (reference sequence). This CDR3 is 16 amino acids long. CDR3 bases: TGTGCCAGCAGCGATGACACCGGGACAAATTTCTATGGCTACACCTTC. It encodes CASSDDTGTNFYGYTF.

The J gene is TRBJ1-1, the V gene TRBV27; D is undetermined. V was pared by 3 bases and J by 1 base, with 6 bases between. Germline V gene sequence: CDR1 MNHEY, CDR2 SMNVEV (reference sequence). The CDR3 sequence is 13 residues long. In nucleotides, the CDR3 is TGTGCCAGCAGTTTCTACGGGAACACTGAAGCTTTCTTT. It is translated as CASSFYGNTEAFF.